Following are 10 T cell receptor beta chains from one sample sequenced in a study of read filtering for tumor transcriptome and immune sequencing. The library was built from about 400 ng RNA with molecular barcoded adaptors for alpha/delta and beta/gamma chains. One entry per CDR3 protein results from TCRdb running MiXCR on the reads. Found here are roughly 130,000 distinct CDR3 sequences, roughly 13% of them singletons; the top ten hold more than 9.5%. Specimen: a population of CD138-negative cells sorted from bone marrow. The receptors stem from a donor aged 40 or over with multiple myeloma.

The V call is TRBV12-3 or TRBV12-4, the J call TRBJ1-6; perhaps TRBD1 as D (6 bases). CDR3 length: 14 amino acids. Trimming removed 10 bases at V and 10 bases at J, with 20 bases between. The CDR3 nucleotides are TGTGCCAACAGCCGACAGGCGGGTAACTCACCCCTCCACTTT. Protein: CANSRQAGNSPLHF.

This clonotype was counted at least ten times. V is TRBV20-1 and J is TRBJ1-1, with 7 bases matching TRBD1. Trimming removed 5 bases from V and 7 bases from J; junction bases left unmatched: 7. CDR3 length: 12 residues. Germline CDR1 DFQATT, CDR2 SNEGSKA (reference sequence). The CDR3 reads CSAFTGVDEAFF. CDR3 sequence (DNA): TGCAGTGCTTTTACAGGGGTGGATGAAGCTTTCTTT.

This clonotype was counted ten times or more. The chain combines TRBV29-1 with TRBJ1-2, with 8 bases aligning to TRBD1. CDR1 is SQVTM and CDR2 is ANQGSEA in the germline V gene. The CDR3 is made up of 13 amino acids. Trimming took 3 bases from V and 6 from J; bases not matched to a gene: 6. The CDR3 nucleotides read TGCAGCGTTGAGGACAGGGAGCGACATGGCTACACCTTC. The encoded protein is CSVEDRERHGYTF.

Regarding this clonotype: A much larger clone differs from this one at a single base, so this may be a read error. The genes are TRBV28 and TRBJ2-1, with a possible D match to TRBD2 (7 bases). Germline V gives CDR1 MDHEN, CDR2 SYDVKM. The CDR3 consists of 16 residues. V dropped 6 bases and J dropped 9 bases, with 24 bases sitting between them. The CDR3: CASSPAAGHPHSEQFF. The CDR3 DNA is TGTGCCAGCAGCCCCGCAGCGGGACACCCCCATAGTGAGCAGTTCTTC.

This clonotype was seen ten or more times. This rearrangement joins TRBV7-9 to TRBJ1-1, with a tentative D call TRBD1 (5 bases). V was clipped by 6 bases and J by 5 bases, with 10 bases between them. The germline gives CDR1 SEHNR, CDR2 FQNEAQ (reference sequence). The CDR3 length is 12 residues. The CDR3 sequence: CASSSQGTEAFF. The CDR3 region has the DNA TGTGCCAGCAGTTCCCAGGGAACTGAAGCTTTCTTT.

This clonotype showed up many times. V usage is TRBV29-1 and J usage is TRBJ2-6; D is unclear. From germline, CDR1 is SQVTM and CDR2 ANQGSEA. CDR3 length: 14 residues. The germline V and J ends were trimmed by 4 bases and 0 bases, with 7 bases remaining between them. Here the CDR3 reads CSVASISGANVLTF. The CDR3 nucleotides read TGCAGCGTTGCTTCTATCTCTGGGGCCAACGTCCTGACTTTC.

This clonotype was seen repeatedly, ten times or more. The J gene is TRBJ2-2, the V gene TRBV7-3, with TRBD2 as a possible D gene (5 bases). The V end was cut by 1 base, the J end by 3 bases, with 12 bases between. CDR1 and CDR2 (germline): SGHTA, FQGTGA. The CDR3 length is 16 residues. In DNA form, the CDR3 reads TGTGCCAGCAGCTTAATGACGGGAACCGACACCGGGGAGCTGTTTTTT. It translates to CASSLMTGTDTGELFF.

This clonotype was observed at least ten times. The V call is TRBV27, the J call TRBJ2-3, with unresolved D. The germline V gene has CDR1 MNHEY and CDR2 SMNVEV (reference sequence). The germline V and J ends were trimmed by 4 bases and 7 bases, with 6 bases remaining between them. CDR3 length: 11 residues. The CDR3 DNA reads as TGTGCCAGCAGTTCCTATTATACGCAGTATTTT. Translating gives CASSSYYTQYF.

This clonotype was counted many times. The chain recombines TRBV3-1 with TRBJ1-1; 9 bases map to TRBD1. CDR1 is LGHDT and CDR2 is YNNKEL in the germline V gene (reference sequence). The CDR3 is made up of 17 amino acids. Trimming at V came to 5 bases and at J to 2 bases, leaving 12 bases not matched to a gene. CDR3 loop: CASSSEDRGRSNTEAFF. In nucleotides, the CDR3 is TGTGCCAGCAGCTCAGAGGACAGGGGAAGAAGTAACACTGAAGCTTTCTTT.

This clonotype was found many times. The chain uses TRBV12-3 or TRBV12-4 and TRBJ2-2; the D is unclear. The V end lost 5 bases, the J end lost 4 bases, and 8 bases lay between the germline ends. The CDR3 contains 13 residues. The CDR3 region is CASSIGSTGELFF. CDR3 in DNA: TGTGCCAGCAGTATCGGGTCCACCGGGGAGCTGTTTTTT.